These 15 T cell receptor beta chains share one sample of origin, sequenced in a study of identical twins. TCRdb reprocessed the 5' RACE reads with MiXCR, giving one entry per CDR3 protein. The table records roughly 230,000 distinct CDR3 sequences, about 8.5% of them present only once. The same specimen was also included in a second study, on yellow fever vaccine responses in identical twins.

Sequenced: CD8+ T cells sorted from blood. The receptors derive from a young woman in good health.

This clonotype was seen more than once but under ten times. The chain combines TRBV5-5 with TRBJ2-5; D might be TRBD1 (5 bases). CDR3 length: 17 amino acids. In germline, CDR1 is SGHKS, CDR2 YYEKEE (reference sequence). The ends were cut back, 0 bases at V and 1 base at J, with 16 bases in the middle. CDR3 in amino acids: CASSLVWAGIAQETQYF. CDR3 sequence (DNA): TGTGCCAGCAGCTTGGTATGGGCAGGGATAGCCCAAGAGACCCAGTACTTC. Variable domain in full (rest from reference TRBV5-5 and TRBJ2-5): DAGVTQSPTHLIKTRGQQVTLRCSPISGHKSVSWYQQVLGQGPQFIFQYYEKEERGRGNFPDRFSARQFPNYSSELNVNALLLGDSALYLCASSLVWAGIAQETQYFGPGTRLLVL.

Many counts were recorded for this clonotype. The CDR3 nucleotides read TGTGCCAGCAGTCAACCGGGGGGAAACAATGAGCAGTTCTTC. Translating it yields CASSQPGGNNEQFF. The chain couples TRBV12-3 or TRBV12-4 to TRBJ2-1; 7 bases align to TRBD2. There are 14 residues in the CDR3. The ends lost 5 bases at V and 5 bases at J; junction bases unmatched: 6.

This clonotype was counted ten times or more. The V and J genes are TRBV27 and TRBJ2-5; no clear D gene. Trimming took 8 bases from V and 1 from J, leaving 5 bases between them. Germline values: CDR1 MNHEY, CDR2 SMNVEV (reference sequence). The CDR3 is 11 residues long. This CDR3 reads CASGFQETQYF. The CDR3 DNA is TGTGCCAGCGGCTTCCAAGAGACCCAGTACTTC.

This chain uses TRBV20-1 with TRBJ2-1, with 7 bases lining up with TRBD1. Germline lookup yields CDR1 DFQATT and CDR2 SNEGSKA (reference sequence). J lost 6 bases, V lost 3 bases, and 8 bases had no gene match. The CDR3 consists of 14 residues. The CDR3 spells CSASGQVVGNEQFF. The CDR3 bases are TGCAGTGCTAGTGGACAGGTGGTGGGCAATGAGCAGTTCTTC.

This clonotype has ten or more counts. The rearrangement joins TRBV4-3 to TRBJ2-1, with unresolved D. With 2 bases removed from V and 9 bases from J, the gap between germline ends came to 11 bases. From germline, CDR1 is LGHNA and CDR2 YSLEER. This CDR3 contains 13 residues. The CDR3 protein is CASSQRAAPEQFF. The CDR3 DNA reads as TGCGCCAGCAGCCAAAGAGCCGCTCCTGAGCAGTTCTTC.

This clonotype has a count of ten or more. The CDR3, as DNA: TGCGCCAGCAGCCAGGACAGGGGGCGATCCAATGAGCAGTTCTTC. The encoded protein is CASSQDRGRSNEQFF. The rearrangement uses TRBV4-3 and TRBJ2-1; 11 positions agree with TRBD1. The germline gives CDR1 LGHNA, CDR2 YSLEER. There are 15 residues in the CDR3. The J segment lost 6 bases and the V segment lost 3 bases, leaving 4 bases of the junction unmatched.

This clonotype was seen a few times. The chain links TRBV4-3 to TRBJ2-1, with D possibly called TRBD1 or TRBD2 (6 bases each). The CDR3 extends over 13 amino acids. Trimming took off 8 bases at V and 9 bases at J, with 17 bases between the two ends. Germline V gene lookup returns CDR1 LGHNA and CDR2 YSLEER. CDR3 DNA sequence: TGCGCCAGCTCCTCCGATCGGGGGCGTGAGCAGTTCTTC. This translates into CASSSDRGREQFF.

The chain employs TRBV9 and TRBJ2-7; possible D gene TRBD2, 5 bases. CDR1 is SGDLS and CDR2 is YYNGEE in the germline V gene. The V end lost 3 bases, the J end lost 3 bases, and 13 bases lay between the germline ends. This CDR3 contains 14 residues. The CDR3 is CASSARAVDYEQYF. The CDR3 DNA reads as TGTGCCAGCAGCGCGCGGGCGGTTGACTACGAGCAGTACTTC.

The J gene is TRBJ2-7, the V gene TRBV14; D remains unclear. Germline assignment: CDR1 SGHDN and CDR2 FVKESK. V was trimmed by 4 bases and J by 6 bases, leaving 10 bases between them. CDR3 size: 12 residues. The CDR3 bases are TGTGCCAGCAGCCCATACATGGGCGAGCAGTACTTC. This encodes CASSPYMGEQYF.

This sequence joins TRBV4-1 and TRBJ2-7, with TRBD2 matching 8 bases. The ends lost 0 bases at V and 3 bases at J; junction bases unmatched: 7. Per the germline V gene, CDR1 is MGHRA and CDR2 is YSYEKL. The CDR3 is 16 residues long. The CDR3 region is CASSQDYGGAYYEQYF. In DNA form, the CDR3 reads TGCGCCAGCAGCCAAGATTACGGGGGGGCTTACTACGAGCAGTACTTC.

About this clonotype: The junction does not match germline at one end; this may be a read error. V gene TRBV12-3 or TRBV12-4 combines with J gene TRBJ2-1, with a possible D match to TRBD2 (5 bases). The CDR3 consists of 16 residues. CDR3: CASSHNWESSYNEHFF. As DNA, the CDR3 is TGTGCCAGCAGTCACAACTGGGAGAGCTCCTACAATGAGCACTTCTTC.

There are a few counts of this clonotype. The chain combines TRBV7-9 with TRBJ2-7; no firm D call. Germline lookup yields CDR1 SEHNR and CDR2 FQNEAQ (reference sequence). The CDR3 is made up of 15 amino acids. V was trimmed by 5 bases and J by 0 bases, leaving 14 bases between them. Here the CDR3 reads CASSPGSNYSYEQYF. CDR3 coding DNA: TGTGCCAGCAGCCCCGGGTCGAATTACTCCTACGAGCAGTACTTC.

This clonotype was observed many times. The chain carries TRBV12-3 or TRBV12-4 and TRBJ2-3; D possibly corresponds to TRBD1 (6 bases). The CDR3 consists of 15 residues. Trimming stripped 5 bases from V and 1 base from J, with 13 bases between. Here the CDR3 DNA reads TGTGCCAGCAGTCACAAGGGGGTCGGCACAGATACGCAGTATTTT. Its protein product is CASSHKGVGTDTQYF.

The V and J genes are TRBV20-1 and TRBJ1-1; D remains ambiguous. Germline V gives CDR1 DFQATT, CDR2 SNEGSKA (reference sequence). V gave up 8 bases and J gave up 6 bases, with 13 bases separating them. This CDR3 contains 11 residues. CDR3 nucleotides: TGCAGTACCACACACGGACCTGAAGCTTTCTTT. It is translated as CSTTHGPEAFF.

At least ten counts were recorded for this clonotype. CDR3 protein: CASSQGLVAGPGPYNEQFF. The CDR3 nucleotides read TGCGCCAGCAGCCAAGGGCTGGTAGCGGGCCCCGGGCCCTACAATGAGCAGTTCTTC. The V call is TRBV4-3, the J call TRBJ2-1; 7 bases line up with TRBD2. The CDR3 has 19 residues. Germline V CDR1 and CDR2: LGHNA, YSLEER. The V gene end was trimmed by 1 base and the J gene end by 2 bases; junction bases not matched to a gene: 14.